This TCR beta chain originates from a study of blood T cell repertoires in COVID-19. Across the study: Specimens from acute and convalescent COVID-19 originated in the United States, Italy and Spain.

Per germline, CDR1 SGHTA and CDR2 FQGNSA. The CDR3 contains 16 residues. J gave up 3 bases and V 4 bases, and 9 bases lay outside the gene matches. The participants were between roughly 18 and 89 years old and came from about two dozen US areas. Using immunoSEQ multiplex PCR, the repertoire was profiled, and TCRdb retains in-frame clones only, with some absent. The data contain fewer than 300,000 clones, roughly 85% of them singletons. The receptor was derived from a woman in her fifties or sixties who had recovered from COVID-19. This chain joins TRBV7-2 and TRBJ1-3, with 7 bases identical to TRBD1. Sample: PBMCs or T cells enriched from blood (not recorded which). CDR3 region: CASSSRKGALGNTIYF. The CDR3 nucleotides read TGTGCCAGCAGCTCGAGAAAGGGGGCGCTTGGAAACACCATATATTTT.